Given below is one T cell receptor (beta chain) in context. These data originate in a study of shared T cell receptors in the human thymus. Germline CDR1 is SEHNR and CDR2 is FQNEAQ (reference sequence). Trimming removed 1 base at V and 11 bases at J, with 8 bases between. The CDR3 loop spans 11 amino acids. Sequencing was performed with immunoSEQ multiplex PCR; in TCRdb, only in-frame clones are kept and a portion is missing. The data hold around 730,000 clones, with approximately 83% observed a single time. These data were likewise used in another study, on human thymus T cells. As reported in that work: The thymus was resected at corrective cardiac surgery. Seemingly biased V and J gene usage marked thymic and blood repertoires. Reports from related research described highly overlapping thymic repertoires among unrelated individuals.

The V and J genes are TRBV7-9 and TRBJ1-1; D is uncertain. Material for sequencing was thymocytes. The sequence derives from a girl under three years old with a congenital heart defect. For the CDR3, the DNA is TGTGCCAGCAGCTTAGAGTTCCGGGCTTTCTTT. Its translation: CASSLEFRAFF.